This TCR beta chain originates from a study of T cell responses to AZD1222 COVID-19 vaccine. Background on the study: Investigators merged groups given second doses at roughly 4 or roughly 12 weeks.

Method: immunoSEQ multiplex PCR; TCRdb's copy keeps in-frame clones and lacks some. The table has 150,000 to 200,000 clones, around nine tenths seen once. The V end lost 0 bases, the J end lost 6 bases, and 6 bases lay between the germline ends. CDR3 length: 14 amino acids. The germline V gene encodes CDR1 LNHDA and CDR2 SQIVND (reference sequence). The gene calls are TRBV19 and TRBJ1-6; D is uncertain. The clonotype comes from an adult in good health. This sample comprised peripheral blood, obtained on day 0 of AZD1222 vaccination. CDR3 region: CASSIDHVNSPLHF. DNA of the CDR3: TGTGCCAGTAGTATAGATCACGTTAATTCACCCCTCCACTTT.